This T cell receptor (beta chain) emerged from a study of cytomegalovirus exposure and HLA in healthy donors. The donors gave bone marrow, and they were healthy. Germline loops: CDR1 MNHEY, CDR2 SMNVEV (reference sequence). J was trimmed by 7 bases and V by 6 bases; bases with no gene match: 12. The CDR3 has 15 amino acids. In the PCR, 60 Vbeta and 13 Jbeta primers were used. The repertoire was sequenced with immunoSEQ multiplex PCR; TCRdb's copy has only in-frame clones and lacks some. The sample lists 100,000 to 150,000 clones; about 10% were seen once. The chain combines TRBV27 with TRBJ2-1; 7 bases align to TRBD2. Sequenced input: PBMCs. The clonotype originates from a woman between 18 and 30 years old in good health and CMV-seropositive. The CDR3 DNA reads as TGTGCCAGCAGGTCCCGAGGACTAGGAGTTAATGAGCAGTTCTTC. Its protein product is CASRSRGLGVNEQFF.